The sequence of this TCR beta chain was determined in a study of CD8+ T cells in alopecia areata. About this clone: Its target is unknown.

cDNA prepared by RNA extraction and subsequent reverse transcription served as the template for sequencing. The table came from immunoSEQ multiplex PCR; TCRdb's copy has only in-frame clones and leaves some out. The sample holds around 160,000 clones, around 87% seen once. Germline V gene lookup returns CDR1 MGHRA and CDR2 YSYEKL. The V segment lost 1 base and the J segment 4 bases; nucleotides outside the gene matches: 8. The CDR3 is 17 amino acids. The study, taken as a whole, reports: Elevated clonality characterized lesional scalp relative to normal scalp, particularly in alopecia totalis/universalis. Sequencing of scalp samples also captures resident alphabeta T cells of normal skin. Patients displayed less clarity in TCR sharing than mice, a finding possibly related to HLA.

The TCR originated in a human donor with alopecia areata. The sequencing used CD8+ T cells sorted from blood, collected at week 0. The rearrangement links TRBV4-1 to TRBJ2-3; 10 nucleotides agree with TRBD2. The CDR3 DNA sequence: TGCGCCAGCAGCCAAGCCCAGCGGGGGGGGAGCGCAGATACGCAGTATTTT. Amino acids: CASSQAQRGGSADTQYF.